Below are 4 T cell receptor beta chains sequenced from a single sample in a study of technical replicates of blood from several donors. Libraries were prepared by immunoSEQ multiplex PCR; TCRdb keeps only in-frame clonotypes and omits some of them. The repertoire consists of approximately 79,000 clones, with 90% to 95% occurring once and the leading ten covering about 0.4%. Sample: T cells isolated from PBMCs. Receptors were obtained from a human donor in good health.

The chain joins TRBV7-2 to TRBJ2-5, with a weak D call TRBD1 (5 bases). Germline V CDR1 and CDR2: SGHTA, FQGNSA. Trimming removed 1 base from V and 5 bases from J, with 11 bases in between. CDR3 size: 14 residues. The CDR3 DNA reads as TGTGCCAGCAGCTTAGGCGGCAGGGTGGAGACCCAGTACTTC. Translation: CASSLGGRVETQYF.

CDR3 coding DNA: TGTGCCAGCAGCCTACAGACCCTAGAGACCCAGTACTTC. Residues: CASSLQTLETQYF. The rearrangement links TRBV7-8 to TRBJ2-5; D remains ambiguous. Trimming pared 5 bases from V and 4 bases from J, leaving 11 bases between. CDR1 and CDR2 from the germline V gene are SGHVS and FQNEAQ. This CDR3 has 13 residues.

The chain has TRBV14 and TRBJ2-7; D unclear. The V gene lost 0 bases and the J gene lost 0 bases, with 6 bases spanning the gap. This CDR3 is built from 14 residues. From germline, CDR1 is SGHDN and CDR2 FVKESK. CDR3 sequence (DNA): TGTGCCAGCAGCCAAGATCTTAGCTCCTACGAGCAGTACTTC. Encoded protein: CASSQDLSSYEQYF.

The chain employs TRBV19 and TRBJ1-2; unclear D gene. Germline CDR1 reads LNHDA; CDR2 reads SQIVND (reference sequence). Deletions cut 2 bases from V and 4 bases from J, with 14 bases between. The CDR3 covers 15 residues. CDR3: CASSISGGSPYGYTF. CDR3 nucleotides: TGTGCCAGTAGTATATCTGGCGGCTCACCCTATGGCTACACCTTC. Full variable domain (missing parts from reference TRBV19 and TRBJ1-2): DGGITQSPKYLFRKEGQNVTLSCEQNLNHDAMYWYRQDPGQGLRLIYYSQIVNDFQKGDIAEGYSVSREKKESFPLTVTSAQKNPTAFYLCASSISGGSPYGYTFGSGTRLTVV.